These 3 T cell receptor beta chains originate from one sample sequenced in a study of blood T cells in healthy people across ages. A J-beta primer mix and a sample-barcoded 5' primer were used in a second PCR of about 7 to 12 cycles. TCRdb recomputed calls from the 5' RACE reads with MiXCR, one row per CDR3 protein. This table has 1.5 million or so distinct CDR3 sequences, under 55% appearing once. Sample: blood. The receptors come from a woman between 18 and 29 years old in good health.

The chain links TRBV21-1 to TRBJ1-2; the table's D call TRBD1 went unverified against the DNA. TRBV21-1 is shown as a pseudogene. This CDR3 comprises 13 residues. The CDR3 is CASSKWSGDGYTF. The CDR3 DNA follows: TGTGCCAGCAGCAAATGGTCAGGGGATGGCTACACCTTC.

The J gene is TRBJ2-7, the V gene TRBV6-2 or TRBV6-3; 9 bases line up with TRBD2. The J call may be wrong; the DNA end is better matched by TRBJ2-5. Germline V gene data show CDR1 as MNHEY and CDR2 as SVGEGT. This CDR3 contains 14 residues. The CDR3 here is CASSSSGVQETQYF. For the CDR3, the DNA is TGTGCCAGCAGTTCTAGCGGGGTCCAAGAGACCCAGTACTTC.

The rearrangement joins TRBV29-1 to TRBJ2-1; 8 nucleotides match TRBD2. The V and J ends lost 4 bases and 8 bases, in that order; junction bases with no gene match: 10. Germline CDR1 SQVTM, CDR2 ANQGSEA. The CDR3 has 14 residues. The CDR3 DNA sequence: TGCAGCGTTGTTGGCGCGGGAGGTATATATGAGCAGTTCTTC. This encodes CSVVGAGGIYEQFF.